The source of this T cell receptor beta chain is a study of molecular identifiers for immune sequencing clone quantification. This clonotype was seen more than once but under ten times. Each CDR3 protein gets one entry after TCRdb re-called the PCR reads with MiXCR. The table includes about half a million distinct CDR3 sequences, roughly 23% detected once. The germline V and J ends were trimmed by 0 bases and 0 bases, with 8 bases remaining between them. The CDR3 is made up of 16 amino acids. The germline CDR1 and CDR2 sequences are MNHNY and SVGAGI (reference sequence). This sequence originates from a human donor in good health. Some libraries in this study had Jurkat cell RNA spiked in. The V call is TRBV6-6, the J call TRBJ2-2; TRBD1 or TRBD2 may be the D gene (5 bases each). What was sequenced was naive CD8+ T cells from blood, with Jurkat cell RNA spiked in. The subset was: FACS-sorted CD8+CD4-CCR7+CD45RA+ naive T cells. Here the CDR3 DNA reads TGTGCCAGCAGTTACTCGGGGACCGCGAACACCGGGGAGCTGTTTTTT. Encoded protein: CASSYSGTANTGELFF.